This passage covers 16 T cell receptor beta chains from one sample sequenced in a study of blood T cell repertoires in COVID-19. Sequencing used immunoSEQ multiplex PCR; TCRdb keeps in-frame clones, though not all of them. The data show hundreds of thousands of clones, roughly 90% seen once. The material sequenced was peripheral blood. The receptors were sampled from a woman aged 25 to 39 with active or convalescent COVID-19.

This clone appeared a few times. The J gene is TRBJ2-7, the V gene TRBV4-1; D possibly corresponds to TRBD2 (5 bases). Germline V lookup: CDR1 MGHRA, CDR2 YSYEKL. The CDR3 has 14 amino acids. The V end was cut by 4 bases, the J end by 2 bases, with 12 bases between. The CDR3 is CASSPSAGAYEQYF. DNA of the CDR3: TGCGCCAGCAGCCCAAGTGCCGGGGCCTACGAGCAGTACTTC.

The gene calls are TRBV2 and TRBJ1-2; 7 bases are shared with TRBD1. Germline CDR1 is SNHLY and CDR2 is FYNNEI. The CDR3 loop spans 18 amino acids. V dropped 4 bases and J dropped 5; count of bases not matched to a gene: 19. CDR3 loop: CASSVMRQGEPEYYGYTF. The CDR3 nucleotides read TGTGCCAGCAGTGTTATGAGGCAGGGGGAGCCGGAATATTATGGCTACACCTTC.

V usage is TRBV5-1 and J usage is TRBJ2-3; tentative D call: TRBD2 (6 bases). Between the trimmed V and J ends, which lost 3 bases and 8 bases, there was a span of 13 bases. The CDR3 spans 13 residues. CDR1 is SGHRS and CDR2 is YFSETQ in the germline V gene. CDR3 nucleotide sequence: TGCGCCAGCAGCTCCGAGACAGCGGGTACGCAGTATTTT. Its protein is CASSSETAGTQYF.

In regard to this clone: Compared with germline, one end of the junction differs, possibly owing to a read error. This rearrangement joins TRBV7-8 to TRBJ2-5, with TRBD1 identical over 7 bases. Per germline, CDR1 SGHVS and CDR2 FQNEAQ. CDR3 length: 16 amino acids. CDR3 in amino acids: CASTRGGEAGQGTQYF. CDR3 DNA: TGTGCCAGCACCCGAGGGGGCGAGGCAGGTCAAGGGACCCAGTACTTC. Filled out from reference TRBV7-8 and TRBJ2-5, the complete variable domain reads GAGVSQSPRYKVAKRGQDVALRCDPISGHVSLFWYQQALGQGPEFLTYFQNEAQLDKSGLPSDRFFAERPEGSVSTLKIQRTQQEDSAVYLCASTRGGEAGQGTQYFGPGTRLLVL.

In its sample, this clone was seen once. This chain uses TRBV7-2 with TRBJ2-1; a weak D match, TRBD2 (5 bases). Between the trimmed V and J ends, which lost 0 bases and 9 bases, there was a span of 21 bases. The CDR3 totals 17 residues. Germline V gene data show CDR1 as SGHTA and CDR2 as FQGNSA. CDR3 residues: CASSLASLVFAGGEQFF. The CDR3 DNA is TGTGCCAGCAGCTTAGCCTCGTTAGTCTTCGCCGGAGGTGAGCAGTTCTTC.

The rearrangement uses TRBV27 and TRBJ2-2, with a tentative D call TRBD2 (5 bases). Trimming took off 5 bases at V and 5 bases at J, with 18 bases between the two ends. Germline V gene data show CDR1 as MNHEY and CDR2 as SMNVEV (reference sequence). This CDR3 is built from 16 residues. This CDR3 is CASSELAEGNTGELFF. Here the CDR3 DNA reads TGTGCCAGCAGTGAGTTGGCAGAGGGAAATACCGGGGAGCTGTTTTTT.

V usage is TRBV19 and J usage is TRBJ2-7, with 8 bases that match TRBD1. V was pared by 3 bases and J by 1 base, with 8 bases of the junction left unmatched. Germline V gene sequence: CDR1 LNHDA, CDR2 SQIVND (reference sequence). The CDR3 covers 16 residues. In DNA, the CDR3 is TGTGCCAGTAGTATGGTTGGGACAGGTCTGTCCTACGAGCAGTACTTC. Protein sequence: CASSMVGTGLSYEQYF. Full variable domain (rest looked up from reference TRBV19 and TRBJ2-7): DGGITQSPKYLFRKEGQNVTLSCEQNLNHDAMYWYRQDPGQGLRLIYYSQIVNDFQKGDIAEGYSVSREKKESFPLTVTSAQKNPTAFYLCASSMVGTGLSYEQYFGPGTRLTVT.

The chain joins TRBV9 to TRBJ2-5; D is ambiguous. CDR1 is SGDLS, CDR2 YYNGEE, per germline. The CDR3 extends over 16 amino acids. Trimming removed 0 bases from V and 0 bases from J, with 12 bases in between. Written as DNA, the CDR3 is TGTGCCAGCAGCGTAGATGGCGGCTCGTACCAAGAGACCCAGTACTTC. Translation gives CASSVDGGSYQETQYF.

The V gene is TRBV5-1, the J gene TRBJ1-1, with D perhaps TRBD1 (6 bases). The CDR3 loop spans 15 amino acids. CDR1 SGHRS and CDR2 YFSETQ come from the germline V gene. V lost 3 bases and J 4 bases, leaving 16 bases between the germline ends. The CDR3 spells CASSSSTGKGTEAFF. DNA of the CDR3: TGCGCCAGCAGCTCCTCAACAGGGAAGGGCACTGAAGCTTTCTTT.

This rearrangement joins TRBV5-1 to TRBJ2-1; tentative D call: TRBD2 (6 bases). V lost 1 base and J 7 bases, leaving 21 bases between the germline ends. Germline values: CDR1 SGHRS, CDR2 YFSETQ. This CDR3 has 17 residues. The CDR3 is CASSLWGSSGSTNEQFF. CDR3 bases: TGCGCCAGCAGCTTGTGGGGGTCAAGCGGGTCGACGAATGAGCAGTTCTTC.

This chain connects TRBV9 to TRBJ1-1; a weak D match, TRBD1 (6 bases). Germline loops: CDR1 SGDLS, CDR2 YYNGEE. The length of the CDR3 is 15 residues. V was shortened by 6 bases and J by 4 bases, with 19 bases between the two germline ends. The CDR3 loop reads CASTTSGGLGTEAFF. CDR3 sequence (DNA): TGTGCCAGCACCACTAGCGGGGGGCTTGGCACTGAAGCTTTCTTT.

The chain is built from TRBV5-8 and TRBJ2-7, with D maybe TRBD1 (6 bases). The V gene lost 2 bases and the J gene lost 2 bases, with 14 bases spanning the gap. Germline V gives CDR1 SGHTS, CDR2 YDEGEE. This CDR3 region has 15 residues. In DNA, the CDR3 is TGTGCCAGCAGCTTTAAAGGACAGCCAACCTACGAGCAGTACTTC. Amino acid sequence: CASSFKGQPTYEQYF.

The gene calls are TRBV15 and TRBJ1-5, with a weak D call TRBD1 (5 bases). The CDR3 consists of 15 residues. Germline V gives CDR1 LNHNV, CDR2 YYDKDF (reference sequence). The ends were cut back, 0 bases at V and 5 bases at J, with 11 bases in the middle. CDR3 nucleotides: TGTGCCACCAGCAGAGATTTTGACAGCTATCAGCCCCAGCATTTT. Encoded protein: CATSRDFDSYQPQHF.

The chain joins TRBV6-5 to TRBJ1-1, with TRBD1 matching 8 bases. CDR3 length: 16 amino acids. J lost 3 bases, V lost 2 bases, and 8 bases had no gene match. Germline lookup yields CDR1 MNHEY and CDR2 SVGAGI. CDR3 protein: CASSYGYGTGDTEAFF. In DNA form, the CDR3 reads TGTGCCAGCAGTTACGGCTACGGGACAGGAGACACTGAAGCTTTCTTT.

The count of this clone is one. J is TRBJ1-1 and V is TRBV2; TRBD1 agrees at 11 bases. CDR1 and CDR2 from the germline V gene are SNHLY and FYNNEI. The CDR3 contains 15 residues. V shed 6 bases and J 4 bases; nucleotides not matched to a gene: 7. Here the CDR3 reads CASREDRGQGTEAFF. CDR3 coding DNA: TGTGCCAGCAGAGAGGACAGGGGGCAAGGCACTGAAGCTTTCTTT. Full variable domain (outside the CDR3, taken from reference TRBV2 and TRBJ1-1): EPEVTQTPSHQVTQMGQEVILRCVPISNHLYFYWYRQILGQKVEFLVSFYNNEISEKSEIFDDQFSVERPDGSNFTLKIRSTKLEDSAMYFCASREDRGQGTEAFFGQGTRLTVV.

The chain recombines TRBV6-1 with TRBJ2-1; TRBD1 matches 8 bases. In germline, CDR1 is MNHNS, CDR2 SASEGT. V was pared by 4 bases and J by 2 bases, with 7 bases of the junction left unmatched. This CDR3 region has 16 residues. CDR3 amino acids: CASSARQGRAYNEQFF. The CDR3 DNA reads as TGTGCCAGCAGTGCCCGACAGGGGAGAGCCTACAATGAGCAGTTCTTC.